These T cell receptor beta chains were read from a single sample in a study of CD8+CD57+ T cells in acquired aplastic anemia. Each CDR3 protein gets one entry after TCRdb re-called the reads with MiXCR. The table records 100,000 to 130,000 distinct CDR3 sequences, 40% to 65% of them present only once. The source material was sorted CD4+, CD8+, or CD8+CD57+ T cells (not recorded which) from PBMCs. These receptor sequences come from a human donor in good health, serving as a control. The CDR3 runs from the conserved cysteine through the conserved F or W. A D gene is named only where the DNA matches it firmly. The listing skips clone size in some rows; elsewhere it reads once, few, many or a size class.

V gene: TRBV27
clone size: many
CDR3 length: 13
D gene: NA
J gene: TRBJ1-6
CDR3 protein: CASTRTYNSPLHF
CDR3 DNA: TGTGCCAGCACCCGGACCTATAATTCACCCCTCCACTTT

V gene: TRBV7-7
clone size: many
CDR3 length: 17
D gene: NA
J gene: TRBJ2-2
CDR3 protein: CASSPLQPGHITGELFF
CDR3 DNA: TGTGCTAGCAGCCCGCTCCAACCAGGACACATCACCGGGGAGCTGTTTTTT

V gene: TRBV24-1
clone size: NA
CDR3 length: 16
D gene: NA
J gene: TRBJ2-5
CDR3 protein: CATSDPLGAGDETQYF
CDR3 DNA: TGTGCCACCAGTGATCCGCTGGGGGCGGGAGATGAGACCCAGTACTTC

V gene: TRBV2
clone size: NA
CDR3 length: 12
D gene: NA
J gene: TRBJ1-2
CDR3 protein: CASSEGFYGYTF
CDR3 DNA: TGTGCCAGCAGTGAAGGGTTTTATGGCTACACCTTC

V gene: TRBV29-1
clone size: NA
CDR3 length: 13
D gene: NA
J gene: TRBJ1-2
CDR3 protein: CSLEGSGVYGYTF
CDR3 DNA: TGCAGCTTAGAGGGTTCAGGGGTTTATGGCTACACCTTC

V gene: TRBV20-1
clone size: many
CDR3 length: 13
D gene: NA
J gene: TRBJ1-2
CDR3 protein: CSARDLGSYGYTF
CDR3 DNA: TGCAGTGCTAGAGATCTAGGGAGCTATGGCTACACCTTC

V gene: TRBV6-5
clone size: many
CDR3 length: 13
D gene: NA
J gene: TRBJ2-2
CDR3 protein: CASSFMDTGELFF
CDR3 DNA: TGTGCCAGCAGTTTCATGGACACCGGGGAGCTGTTTTTT

V gene: TRBV7-9
clone size: few
CDR3 length: 12
D gene: NA
J gene: TRBJ2-1
CDR3 protein: CASSFGVGEQFF
CDR3 DNA: TGTGCCAGCAGCTTCGGGGTTGGCGAGCAGTTCTTC

V gene: TRBV15
clone size: once
CDR3 length: 16
D gene: NA
J gene: TRBJ1-4
CDR3 protein: CATSRDPGPTNEKLFF
CDR3 DNA: TGTGCCACCAGCAGAGATCCCGGGCCAACTAATGAAAAACTGTTTTTT

V gene: TRBV10-3
clone size: NA
CDR3 length: 14
D gene: TRBD2
J gene: TRBJ2-7
CDR3 protein: CAISESGLAYEQYF
CDR3 DNA: TGTGCCATCAGTGAGTCGGGACTAGCCTACGAGCAGTACTTC

V gene: TRBV6-1
clone size: many
CDR3 length: 13
D gene: NA
J gene: TRBJ2-2
CDR3 protein: CASLHLNTGELFF
CDR3 DNA: TGTGCCAGCCTTCATCTGAACACCGGGGAGCTGTTTTTT

V gene: TRBV5-1
clone size: few
CDR3 length: 17
D gene: NA
J gene: TRBJ2-5
CDR3 protein: CASSLAPGLWYQETQYF
CDR3 DNA: TGCGCCAGCAGCTTGGCCCCCGGCCTCTGGTACCAAGAGACCCAGTACTTC

V gene: TRBV20-1
clone size: NA
CDR3 length: 17
D gene: TRBD2
J gene: TRBJ2-3
CDR3 protein: CSASKPHERGYTDTQYF
CDR3 DNA: TGCAGTGCTAGCAAACCTCATGAGCGGGGTTACACAGATACGCAGTATTTT

V gene: TRBV25-1
clone size: NA
CDR3 length: 15
D gene: TRBD1
J gene: TRBJ2-3
CDR3 protein: CASSDDRGPTDTQYF
CDR3 DNA: TGTGCCAGCAGTGACGACAGGGGGCCCACAGATACGCAGTATTTT

V gene: TRBV19
clone size: NA
CDR3 length: 14
D gene: NA
J gene: TRBJ1-2
CDR3 protein: CASSIPGTGYGYTF
CDR3 DNA: TGTGCCAGTAGCATACCGGGAACAGGCTATGGCTACACCTTC

V gene: TRBV29-1
clone size: NA
CDR3 length: 13
D gene: NA
J gene: TRBJ1-5
CDR3 protein: CSVEAGSGQPQHF
CDR3 DNA: TGCAGCGTTGAGGCAGGGTCGGGGCAGCCCCAGCATTTT

V gene: TRBV9
clone size: many
CDR3 length: 15
D gene: TRBD1
J gene: TRBJ1-5
CDR3 protein: CASSAFGQDNQPQHF
CDR3 DNA: TGTGCCAGCAGCGCCTTTGGACAGGATAATCAGCCCCAGCATTTT

V gene: TRBV5-1
clone size: NA
CDR3 length: 14
D gene: TRBD1
J gene: TRBJ2-5
CDR3 protein: CASSVRQGGKTQYF
CDR3 DNA: TGCGCCAGCAGCGTAAGACAGGGGGGGAAGACCCAGTACTTC

V gene: TRBV20-1
clone size: NA
CDR3 length: 16
D gene: NA
J gene: TRBJ2-6
CDR3 protein: CSASLQGYLGANVLTF
CDR3 DNA: TGCAGTGCTAGCCTCCAGGGCTACTTAGGGGCCAACGTCCTGACTTTC

V gene: TRBV20-1
clone size: many
CDR3 length: 17
D gene: NA
J gene: TRBJ1-1
CDR3 protein: CSARDFGRGESNTETFF
CDR3 DNA: TGCAGTGCTAGAGATTTTGGCAGGGGCGAATCGAACACTGAAACTTTCTTT

V gene: TRBV12-3/TRBV12-4
clone size: many
CDR3 length: 12
D gene: NA
J gene: TRBJ2-7
CDR3 protein: CASSTGNHEQYF
CDR3 DNA: TGTGCCAGCAGTACAGGTAACCACGAGCAGTACTTC

V gene: TRBV25-1
clone size: NA
CDR3 length: 15
D gene: TRBD2
J gene: TRBJ2-5
CDR3 protein: CASSYPSGGAETQYF
CDR3 DNA: TGTGCCAGCAGCTATCCTAGCGGGGGAGCGGAGACCCAGTACTTC

V gene: TRBV2
clone size: few
CDR3 length: 14
D gene: TRBD2
J gene: TRBJ2-7
CDR3 protein: CATRTQRGRYEQYF
CDR3 DNA: TGTGCCACAAGAACCCAGCGGGGGCGGTACGAGCAGTACTTC

V gene: TRBV11-2
clone size: few
CDR3 length: 16
D gene: NA
J gene: TRBJ1-1
CDR3 protein: CASSSTPPGRNTEAFF
CDR3 DNA: TGTGCCAGCAGCTCAACTCCGCCGGGGCGGAACACTGAAGCTTTCTTT

V gene: TRBV9
clone size: once
CDR3 length: 13
D gene: NA
J gene: TRBJ2-7
CDR3 protein: CASSVQGGYEQYF
CDR3 DNA: TGTGCCAGCAGCGTTCAGGGTGGCTACGAGCAGTACTTC

V gene: TRBV12-3/TRBV12-4
clone size: NA
CDR3 length: 15
D gene: TRBD1
J gene: TRBJ1-6
CDR3 protein: CASTPDRVWNSPLHF
CDR3 DNA: TGTGCCAGCACCCCCGACAGGGTTTGGAATTCACCCCTCCACTTT

V gene: TRBV25-1
clone size: few
CDR3 length: 15
D gene: TRBD1
J gene: TRBJ2-7
CDR3 protein: CASSGGQGRSYEQYF
CDR3 DNA: TGTGCCAGCAGTGGGGGACAGGGGCGCTCCTACGAGCAGTACTTC

V gene: TRBV10-3
clone size: NA
CDR3 length: 13
D gene: TRBD1
J gene: TRBJ1-1
CDR3 protein: CAISLGGGTEAFF
CDR3 DNA: TGTGCCATCAGCTTAGGGGGCGGGACTGAAGCTTTCTTT

V gene: TRBV7-8
clone size: NA
CDR3 length: 13
D gene: NA
J gene: TRBJ1-1
CDR3 protein: CASSPRTETEAFF
CDR3 DNA: TGTGCCAGCAGCCCCAGGACAGAGACTGAAGCTTTCTTT

V gene: TRBV29-1
clone size: medium-sized
CDR3 length: 13
D gene: NA
J gene: TRBJ2-3
CDR3 protein: CSVYLQGGDTQYF
CDR3 DNA: TGCAGCGTCTACTTACAGGGAGGGGATACGCAGTATTTT

V gene: TRBV10-3
clone size: NA
CDR3 length: 16
D gene: NA
J gene: TRBJ1-1
CDR3 protein: CAISETGHLTNTEAFF
CDR3 DNA: TGTGCCATCAGTGAGACAGGACACCTAACGAACACTGAAGCTTTCTTT

V gene: TRBV10-3
clone size: NA
CDR3 length: 16
D gene: TRBD2
J gene: TRBJ2-5
CDR3 protein: CAISESGGLAGETQYF
CDR3 DNA: TGTGCCATCAGTGAGTCGGGGGGACTAGCGGGGGAGACCCAGTACTTC

V gene: TRBV24-1
clone size: NA
CDR3 length: 15
D gene: TRBD1
J gene: TRBJ1-3
CDR3 protein: CATSDHTGAGNTIYF
CDR3 DNA: TGTGCCACCAGTGATCATACAGGGGCTGGAAACACCATATATTTT

V gene: TRBV10-3
clone size: NA
CDR3 length: 16
D gene: TRBD1
J gene: TRBJ2-4
CDR3 protein: CAIRAGTGILGNIQYF
CDR3 DNA: TGTGCCATCAGAGCCGGGACAGGGATTCTAGGGAACATTCAGTACTTC

V gene: TRBV4-3
clone size: many
CDR3 length: 18
D gene: NA
J gene: TRBJ2-7
CDR3 protein: CASSQLAGQAMGGYEQYF
CDR3 DNA: TGCGCCAGCAGCCAACTAGCGGGACAGGCGATGGGGGGCTACGAGCAGTACTTC

V gene: TRBV9
clone size: many
CDR3 length: 12
D gene: NA
J gene: TRBJ1-4
CDR3 protein: CASSGGDEKLFF
CDR3 DNA: TGTGCCAGCAGCGGGGGGGATGAAAAACTGTTTTTT

V gene: TRBV6-5
clone size: few
CDR3 length: 13
D gene: NA
J gene: TRBJ1-4
CDR3 protein: CASATATNEKLFF
CDR3 DNA: TGTGCCAGCGCCACAGCAACTAATGAAAAACTGTTTTTT